This record concerns one T cell receptor beta chain sequence. TRB rearrangements were amplified by touch-down multiplex PCR with mixed TRB-A/B primers. TCRdb re-called the multiplex PCR reads, yielding one record per CDR3 amino acid sequence without DNA. Recorded for this sample: about 4,800 distinct CDR3 sequences. Per the germline V gene, CDR1 is KGHSH and CDR2 is LQKENI. There are 13 residues in the CDR3. The sample is drawn from a study of T cell clusters in autoimmune cytopenias. TRB was amplified from about 270 ng of peripheral blood genomic DNA per sample. The chain uses TRBV18 and TRBJ2-5. The TCR originated in a human donor with an autoimmune cytopenia or autoimmune hepatitis (not recorded which). Material for sequencing was peripheral blood. CDR3 residues: CASSPGSDETQYF.